This T cell receptor beta chain was captured by sequencing in a study of T-cell reconstitution after alpha-beta-depleted transplantation in children. This clonotype was seen ten or more times. Antigen specificity is unknown. V lost 6 bases to trimming and J lost 0 bases, with 12 bases between them. The germline V gene encodes CDR1 PRHDT and CDR2 FYEKMQ (reference sequence). The CDR3 runs to 15 residues. Study results and caveats: Where alpha-beta T cells came from about two months after transplant was reportedly several hundred expanded graft clones. Day-60 TCRbeta diversity that was high in some patients was derived from surviving recipient T cells and thymic progenitors.

The TCRbeta library incorporated unique molecular identifiers. In TCRdb, the PCR reads were re-called with MiXCR into one record per CDR3 protein. The sample includes roughly 500,000 distinct CDR3 sequences, over 9.5% of them seen just once. The source of this sequence is a child aged 2 to 10 with inherited bone marrow failure, due to receive a stem cell transplant. This material consisted of PBMCs, taken before TCRalphabeta/CD19-depleted stem cell transplant. This chain links TRBV13 with TRBJ2-1; a possible D gene is TRBD2 (6 bases). The CDR3 nucleotides read TGTGCCAGCAGGGGGGGACTGAGCTCCTACAATGAGCAGTTCTTC. Translation: CASRGGLSSYNEQFF.